The clone carrying this T cell receptor beta chain was recorded a few times. The data were obtained in a study of blood T cells in healthy people across ages. Study-wide background: Roughly one uniquely barcoded beta molecule per two T cells was captured.

For the second PCR, which ran for roughly 7 to 11 cycles, a sample-barcoded 5' primer and a J-beta primer mix were used. A template-switch adaptor with 12 random nucleotides tagged each cDNA molecule. TCRdb recomputed calls from the 5' RACE reads with MiXCR, one row per CDR3 protein. The sample has 700,000 to 850,000 distinct CDR3 sequences, 36% seen once; the top ten hold around 13%. Germline V CDR1 and CDR2: ENHRY, SYGVKD. V was clipped by 2 bases and J by 2 bases, with 13 bases between them. The CDR3 length is 15 residues. Isolated PBMCs totaled at least 6 million in each sample. V is TRBV10-3 and J is TRBJ2-7; the D gene is possibly TRBD1 (6 bases). This receptor was obtained from a man between 18 and 35 years old in good health. The sequencing input was blood. The CDR3 sequence is CAISEGGQPAYEQYF. Written as DNA, the CDR3 is TGTGCCATCAGTGAGGGGGGACAACCCGCCTACGAGCAGTACTTC.